This record concerns one TCR beta chain sequence. The CDR3 loop spans 16 amino acids. V dropped 5 bases and J dropped 4 bases, with 19 bases sitting between them. Germline CDR1 ENHRY, CDR2 SYGVKD. The sample is drawn from a study of blood T cell repertoires in COVID-19. Looking at the study overall: Samples taken during acute and convalescent COVID-19 were collected in the United States, Italy and Spain. Sources were T cells, B-cell-depleted T cells, or PBMCs; the material itself was cDNA or gDNA.

Sequenced by immunoSEQ multiplex PCR; TCRdb stores in-frame clones only, minus some. The sample has fewer than 30,000 clones, approximately 86% seen once. J is TRBJ2-3 and V is TRBV10-3; D is possibly TRBD2 (6 bases). Source material: peripheral blood. The sequence was obtained from a man aged 45-60 years with active COVID-19. In nucleotides, the CDR3 is TGTGCCATCAGTACCCGCGGGGCAAACGACCCAGATACGCAGTATTTT. Translation: CAISTRGANDPDTQYF.